The sequence of this T cell receptor beta chain was determined in a study of blood T cells in healthy people across ages (dated by TCRdb to the mid-2010s). About the investigation overall: In model experiments, template switching captured roughly one uniquely barcoded TCR beta cDNA molecule for every two T cells. Using deep sequencing normalized with unique cDNA molecular identifiers, the study measured how TCR beta repertoire diversity changes with age. The donors were split into four age groups: young (average approximately 16 years), middle-aged (roughly 40), aged (more than 60) and long-lived (roughly 88). To avoid experimental bias, donors of different ages were spread randomly across the sequencing lanes. The study analyzed two additional independent replicas of 1 million unique cDNA reads from the same blood draw for two donors, one aged 18 to 30 and one aged 80 or older. What the study reported, not specific to this receptor: Estimates of total diversity based on one million sequenced T cells were regarded as lower bounds and as underestimates. Observed TCR beta diversity correlated strongly with the percentage of naive T cells measured by flow cytometry. As age increased, observed TCR beta diversity per million T cells dropped in a roughly linear way, and a significant reduction was already evident by age about 40. Donor CMV infection status was unknown, potentially confounding age-related changes in expanded clonotypes. Conclusive comparison of naive and antigen-experienced compartments was prevented by the profiling of bulk unsorted PBMCs. Compared with the aged group, the long-lived group had more naive CD4+ T cells, fewer expanded clones and increased TCR diversity, suggesting age selection.

The 35 to 40 donors, aged about 6 to 100 years, were systemically healthy Caucasian individuals from Russia. Each donor gave 8 to 10 milliliters of peripheral blood, drawn into EDTA-treated Vacutainer tubes. Ficoll-Paque density-gradient centrifugation was used to isolate PBMCs, with at least 6 million per sample. Total RNA, at least 6 micrograms per sample, was extracted from PBMCs with Trizol reagent. Naive CD45RAhigh/CD27high T cell percentages were measured by flow cytometry on a PBMC aliquot from every donor. On this clonotype itself: This clone's antigen is unknown. Base quality data are lacking; no much larger clone is found one base away.

To prepare the library, 5' RACE was applied. The sequencer listed for this sample is Illumina HiSeq 2500. A second PCR of about 6 to 12 cycles was performed with a sample-barcoded 5' primer and a J-beta primer mix. A template-switch 5' adaptor carrying 12 random nucleotides introduced a unique molecular identifier onto each TCR beta cDNA molecule. At least 2.5 million CDR3-containing paired-end reads were obtained from each sample. All of the RNA was converted into first-strand cDNA using the Mint cDNA synthesis kit, with a TRBC-specific oligonucleotide serving as the primer. Following uracil-DNA glycosylase treatment, all cDNA underwent a first 18-cycle PCR with the universal primers M1SS and BC2_uni_R. As for the authors' bioinformatics: Each sample was normalized by randomly selecting 1 million high-quality reads, each carrying a distinct molecular identifier. Reads sharing molecular identifiers were discarded rather than binned into consensus sequences. CDR3 identification, clonotype clustering and error correction used MiTCR with a Q25 quality threshold and the strictest error-elimination algorithm. Lower-bound total TCR beta diversity was estimated with a nonparametric unseen species model using Euler transformation. The raw public data were reprocessed by TCRdb itself: fastp quality trimming at Q25, MiXCR clonotype calling, in-frame beta chains only. Here each entry gathers all rows of one CDR3 protein and keeps the most common genes and DNA. Clone size and V and J calls follow TCRdb, not the original study. Present in this sample are 540,000 or so distinct CDR3 sequences, 45% to 55% of which were seen just once. The ten largest account for under 30% of the sample.

The sequence derives from a man aged 80 or over in good health. The sample consisted of blood.

The CDR3 loop reads CASSQDGAGVSTDTQYF. The DNA sequence is TGCGCCAGCAGCCAAGATGGGGCGGGGGTAAGCACAGATACGCAGTATTTT. The chain is made from TRBV4-3 and TRBJ2-3, with 7 bases in between that match TRBD2. Germline trimming amounts to 0 bases on V and 0 bases on J, with 6 as the count of junction bases outside the gene matches. From the germline V gene, CDR1 is LGHNA and CDR2 is YSLEER. Including cysteine and phenylalanine, the CDR3 has 17 amino acids. Only the CDR3 DNA is retained, 51 bases long and in frame from the first base.